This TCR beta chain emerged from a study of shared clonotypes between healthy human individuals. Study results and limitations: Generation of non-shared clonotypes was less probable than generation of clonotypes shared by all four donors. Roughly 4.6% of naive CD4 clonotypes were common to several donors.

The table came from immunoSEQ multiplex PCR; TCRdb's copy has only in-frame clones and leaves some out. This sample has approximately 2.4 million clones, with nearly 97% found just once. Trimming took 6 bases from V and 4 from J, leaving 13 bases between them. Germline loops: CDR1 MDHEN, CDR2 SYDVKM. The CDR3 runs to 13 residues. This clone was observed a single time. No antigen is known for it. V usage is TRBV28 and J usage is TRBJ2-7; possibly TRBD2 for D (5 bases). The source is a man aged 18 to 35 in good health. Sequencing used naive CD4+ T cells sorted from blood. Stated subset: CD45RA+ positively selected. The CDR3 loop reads CASSRKAGYEQYF. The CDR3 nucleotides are TGTGCCAGCAGCCGTAAGGCGGGTTACGAGCAGTACTTC.